Below, 32 T cell receptor beta chains from the same sample are listed, as sequenced in a study of human T cells and chemical hapten exposure. It was from unfractionated whole blood that total RNA was extracted. Each CDR3 protein gets one entry after TCRdb re-called the 5' RACE reads with MiXCR. The sample lists around 140,000 distinct CDR3 sequences; roughly 4% were seen once. The source is a female donor in good health.

The table lists this clonotype with many counts. The CDR3 protein is CATSRDFQPQHF. CDR3 DNA sequence: TGTGCCACCAGCAGAGATTTTCAGCCCCAGCATTTT. The V and J genes are TRBV15 and TRBJ1-5; D gene uncertain. This CDR3 comprises 12 residues. With 0 bases removed from V and 6 bases from J, the gap between germline ends came to 3 bases. CDR1 LNHNV and CDR2 YYDKDF come from the germline V gene (reference sequence). Drawing the rest from reference TRBV15 and TRBJ1-5, the complete variable domain is DAMVIQNPRYQVTQFGKPVTLSCSQTLNHNVMYWYQQKSSQAPKLLFHYYDKDFNNEADTPDNFQSRRPNTSFCFLDIRSPGLGDTAMYLCATSRDFQPQHFGDGTRLSIL.

In this sample, this clonotype turned up many times. V gene TRBV5-4 combines with J gene TRBJ1-6; 10 bases are a match to TRBD1. Trimming at V came to 4 bases and at J to 14 bases, leaving 9 bases not matched to a gene. Germline assignment: CDR1 SGHNT and CDR2 YYREEE (reference sequence). The CDR3 totals 14 residues. CDR3 sequence reads: CASSDPGQGMALHF. In DNA form, the CDR3 reads TGTGCCAGCAGCGACCCGGGACAGGGGATGGCCCTCCACTTT.

In this sample, this clonotype turned up many times. The chain carries TRBV5-5 and TRBJ2-2; D ambiguous. V lost 2 bases and J 1 base, leaving 9 bases between the germline ends. The CDR3 consists of 15 residues. Germline CDR1 reads SGHKS; CDR2 reads YYEKEE (reference sequence). The CDR3 DNA is TGTGCCAGCAGCTTATGGACGGTGAACACCGGGGAGCTGTTTTTT. Translated, it gives CASSLWTVNTGELFF.

Many counts were recorded for this clonotype. This chain joins TRBV27 and TRBJ1-1; D perhaps matches TRBD1 (5 bases). The CDR3 runs 14 residues. The germline V and J ends were trimmed by 3 bases and 4 bases, with 12 bases remaining between them. Germline lookup yields CDR1 MNHEY and CDR2 SMNVEV (reference sequence). CDR3: CASSFRRAPTEAFF. DNA of the CDR3: TGTGCCAGCAGTTTTCGCAGGGCGCCCACTGAAGCTTTCTTT.

At least ten counts were recorded for this clonotype. This chain connects TRBV5-1 to TRBJ1-6; D ambiguous. Germline assignment: CDR1 SGHRS and CDR2 YFSETQ. This CDR3 has 14 amino acids. V was trimmed by 0 bases and J by 8 bases, leaving 9 bases between them. CDR3 sequence (DNA): TGCGCCAGCAGCTTGGAACAGAGTTATTCACCCCTCCACTTT. Its translation is CASSLEQSYSPLHF.

This clonotype came up many times. This chain joins TRBV7-9 and TRBJ1-2; weak D call: TRBD1 (6 bases). From germline, CDR1 is SEHNR and CDR2 FQNEAQ (reference sequence). Deletions cut 2 bases from V and 4 bases from J, with 17 bases between. The CDR3 runs to 16 residues. CDR3 nucleotides: TGTGCCAGCAGCTTATTAGGGGGACGCTCCACCTATGGCTACACCTTC. This gives the protein CASSLLGGRSTYGYTF. The whole variable domain, filled in from reference TRBV7-9 and TRBJ1-2, reads DTGVSQNPRHKITKRGQNVTFRCDPISEHNRLYWYRQTLGQGPEFLTYFQNEAQLEKSRLLSDRFSAERPKGSFSTLEIQRTEQGDSAMYLCASSLLGGRSTYGYTFGSGTRLTVV.

In regard to this clonotype: The junction and the germline gene differ at one end; a read error may be behind it. The V gene is TRBV7-8, the J gene TRBJ2-1; D is undetermined. This CDR3 comprises 18 residues. Germline lookup yields CDR1 SGHVS and CDR2 FQNEAQ. CDR3 bases: TGTGCCAGCAGCCCGGGTACTCCGGCCCTTCCTTCTTACAATGAGCAGTTATTC. Protein product: CASSPGTPALPSYNEQLF. The full variable domain, with the rest looked up from reference TRBV7-8 and TRBJ2-1, is GAGVSQSPRYKVAKRGQDVALRCDPISGHVSLFWYQQALGQGPEFLTYFQNEAQLDKSGLPSDRFFAERPEGSVSTLKIQRTQQEDSAVYLCASSPGTPALPSYNEQLFGPGTRLTVL.

This clonotype was counted many times. This chain joins TRBV30 and TRBJ2-2; 12 positions agree with TRBD2. The CDR3 sequence is 13 residues long. V gave up 8 bases and J gave up 9 bases; unmatched junction bases: 7. From germline, CDR1 is GTSNPN and CDR2 SVGIG (reference sequence). The CDR3 nucleotides read TGTGCCCTAGCGGGGGGGCGTTATCGGGAGCTGTTTTTT. This gives the protein CALAGGRYRELFF.

This clonotype was counted at least ten times. V is TRBV20-1 and J is TRBJ2-5, with D unclear. The CDR3 loop spans 12 amino acids. The germline gives CDR1 DFQATT, CDR2 SNEGSKA (reference sequence). The V gene lost 1 base and the J gene lost 7 bases, with 10 bases spanning the gap. The CDR3 nucleotides are TGCAGTGCTAGAGCTGACCGCCTGACCCAGTACTTC. Translated, it gives CSARADRLTQYF.

In this sample, this clonotype turned up a few times. The junction differs from germline at one of its ends, possibly a read error. This chain uses TRBV13 with TRBJ1-4, with D hard to call. The CDR3 spans 14 residues. Germline CDR1 is PRHDT and CDR2 is FYEKMQ (reference sequence). CDR3: CASSLGPTNEKLFF. The CDR3 DNA sequence: TGTGCCAGCAGTTTAGGACCAACTAATGAAAAACTGTTTTTT.

This clonotype was seen many times. This chain uses TRBV5-1 with TRBJ1-5; D perhaps matches TRBD1 (5 bases). V lost 4 bases to trimming and J lost 7 bases, with 18 bases between them. Germline V lookup: CDR1 SGHRS, CDR2 YFSETQ. CDR3 size: 15 residues. The CDR3, as DNA: TGCGCCAGCAGCCTACTCAGGGAAGAGGACCAGCCCCAGCATTTT. This gives the protein CASSLLREEDQPQHF.

Ten or more counts support this clonotype. This chain joins TRBV6-1 and TRBJ2-7; D is possibly TRBD1 (6 bases). The CDR3 has 14 amino acids. V lost 1 base to trimming and J lost 4 bases, with 11 bases between them. Germline lookup yields CDR1 MNHNS and CDR2 SASEGT. The CDR3 DNA follows: TGTGCCAGCAGTGAAGAGATCAGGGGTTACGAGCAGTACTTC. It encodes CASSEEIRGYEQYF.

This clonotype has a count of ten or more. The chain combines TRBV18 with TRBJ2-7; no reliable D call. V was trimmed by 1 base and J by 3 bases, leaving 7 bases between them. CDR1 and CDR2 (germline): KGHSH, LQKENI. CDR3 length equals 13 residues. CDR3 sequence (DNA): TGTGCCAGCTCACCACATAGAGACTACGAGCAGTACTTC. Translating gives CASSPHRDYEQYF.

This clonotype was observed at least ten times. The rearrangement uses TRBV27 and TRBJ2-7; D is possibly TRBD2 (6 bases). V was trimmed by 2 bases and J by 6 bases, leaving 11 bases between them. This CDR3 comprises 13 residues. CDR1 MNHEY and CDR2 SMNVEV come from the germline V gene (reference sequence). In nucleotides, the CDR3 is TGTGCCAGCAGTTTAAGTACGGGGGTCGAGCAGTACTTC. Its translation: CASSLSTGVEQYF.

The DNA for the CDR3 is TGTGCCAGCAGCGGTCTAAGGTGTGGGCAGCCCCAGCATTTT. Its protein is CASSGLRCGQPQHF. The rearrangement uses TRBV7-2 and TRBJ1-5; D unclear. The CDR3 spans 14 residues. V gave up 5 bases and J gave up 7 bases, with 15 bases separating them. The germline V gene has CDR1 SGHTA and CDR2 FQGNSA.

In this sample, this clonotype turned up many times. The rearrangement uses TRBV9 and TRBJ2-3, with D uncertain. The germline V gene encodes CDR1 SGDLS and CDR2 YYNGEE. The CDR3 runs to 14 residues. The germline V and J ends were trimmed by 0 bases and 1 base, with 6 bases remaining between them. The CDR3 reads CASSVDGRTDTQYF. The CDR3 coding sequence is TGTGCCAGCAGCGTAGACGGACGCACAGATACGCAGTATTTT.

This clonotype was detected a few times. V is TRBV7-2 and J is TRBJ2-3, with D tentatively TRBD2 (6 bases). Germline V lookup: CDR1 SGHTA, CDR2 FQGNSA. The CDR3 is 13 amino acids. The V end lost 5 bases, the J end lost 2 bases, and 8 bases lay between the germline ends. CDR3 region: CASSGGITDTQYF. In DNA form, the CDR3 reads TGTGCCAGCAGCGGGGGGATCACAGATACGCAGTATTTT.

Ten or more counts support this clonotype. The chain couples TRBV20-1 to TRBJ1-2; D is unclear. The germline V and J ends were trimmed by 0 bases and 5 bases, with 13 bases remaining between them. Germline V gene data show CDR1 as DFQATT and CDR2 as SNEGSKA (reference sequence). The CDR3 extends over 14 amino acids. The chain's CDR3 is CSARDRRGRYGYTF. CDR3 bases: TGCAGTGCTAGAGACCGACGGGGAAGGTATGGCTACACCTTC.

V usage is TRBV20-1 and J usage is TRBJ1-6, with D unclear. The V gene lost 0 bases and the J gene lost 7 bases, with 10 bases spanning the gap. The CDR3 covers 14 residues. Germline CDR1 DFQATT, CDR2 SNEGSKA (reference sequence). The CDR3: CSARDFRGNSPLHF. The CDR3 bases are TGCAGTGCTAGAGATTTCCGGGGAAATTCACCCCTCCACTTT.

This clonotype was counted only a few times. The CDR3 DNA reads TGTGCCAGCAGTTTAGCGTATACAGGGGATAACACTGAAGCTTTCTTT. Translated, it gives CASSLAYTGDNTEAFF. This chain joins TRBV12-3 or TRBV12-4 and TRBJ1-1, with 7 bases identical to TRBD1. CDR3 length: 16 residues. V trimming: 0 bases; J trimming: 2 bases; junction bases outside the gene matches: 6.

Many counts were recorded for this clonotype. The V gene is TRBV2, the J gene TRBJ1-5; D gene ambiguous. The germline V and J ends were trimmed by 11 bases and 0 bases, with 11 bases remaining between them. CDR3 length equals 13 residues. Germline V lookup: CDR1 SNHLY, CDR2 FYNNEI. CDR3 bases: TGTGCCGGCAAGAGATATAGCAATCAGCCCCAGCATTTT. As protein: CAGKRYSNQPQHF.

This clonotype came up many times. This chain uses TRBV4-3 with TRBJ2-3; D unresolved. The CDR3 is 15 amino acids. Per the germline V gene, CDR1 is LGHNA and CDR2 is YSLEER. V was pared by 3 bases and J by 5 bases, with 15 bases between. The CDR3 DNA reads as TGCGCCAGCAGCCACCTGTCCTATCCCGTAGATACGCAGTATTTT. It specifies CASSHLSYPVDTQYF.

This clonotype was recorded many times. V and J are TRBV28 and TRBJ1-2, with D possibly matching TRBD1 (6 bases). V gave up 6 bases and J gave up 14 bases, with 22 bases separating them. This CDR3 contains 13 residues. The germline V gene has CDR1 MDHEN and CDR2 SYDVKM. Here the CDR3 DNA reads TGTGCCAGCAGAGCAGGGGTAGGGCGGGCACGGACCTTC. Amino acid sequence: CASRAGVGRARTF.

This clonotype has just a few counts. The V gene is TRBV7-9, the J gene TRBJ1-2, with D maybe TRBD1 (5 bases). This CDR3 has 13 amino acids. V was pared by 6 bases and J by 8 bases, with 16 bases between. Germline V CDR1 and CDR2: SEHNR, FQNEAQ (reference sequence). CDR3 bases: TGTGCCAGCAGGATAAATGCAGGGAGAGGCTACACCTTC. Translation: CASRINAGRGYTF.

This clonotype was found many times. V is TRBV29-1 and J is TRBJ2-5; D may be TRBD2 (5 bases). The CDR3 consists of 15 residues. Germline lookup yields CDR1 SQVTM and CDR2 ANQGSEA. V gave up 3 bases and J gave up 4 bases, with 18 bases separating them. CDR3 sequence: CSVDSGIGYGETQYF. CDR3 nucleotides: TGCAGCGTTGATTCCGGGATTGGGTATGGAGAGACCCAGTACTTC.

This sequence joins TRBV5-4 and TRBJ1-6; TRBD1 matches at 7 bases. Germline CDR1 and CDR2: SGHNT and YYREEE (reference sequence). V was pared by 3 bases and J by 9 bases, with 6 bases of the junction left unmatched. The CDR3 extends over 14 amino acids. The CDR3 region has the DNA TGTGCCAGCAGCTCGGGACAGTATTCTTCACCCCTCCACTTT. Amino acid sequence: CASSSGQYSSPLHF.

This clonotype was seen many times. The chain joins TRBV15 to TRBJ1-1; no clear D gene. The CDR3 consists of 14 residues. Trimming took 5 bases from V and 3 from J, leaving 13 bases between them. Per germline, CDR1 LNHNV and CDR2 YYDKDF (reference sequence). CDR3 in DNA: TGTGCCACCAGCCCCTCACGCGGCTACACTGAAGCTTTCTTT. Its translation: CATSPSRGYTEAFF.

This clonotype was seen repeatedly, ten times or more. The V gene is TRBV12-3 or TRBV12-4, the J gene TRBJ1-1, with D hard to call. V was pared by 2 bases and J by 0 bases, with 10 bases between. This CDR3 has 15 amino acids. CDR3 nucleotide sequence: TGTGCCAGCAGTTTATCGGCAGGCATGAACACTGAAGCTTTCTTT. It encodes CASSLSAGMNTEAFF.

This clonotype was observed a handful of times. The genes are TRBV19 and TRBJ2-7, with 8 bases aligning to TRBD2. J lost 2 bases, V lost 4 bases, and 7 bases had no gene match. CDR1 LNHDA and CDR2 SQIVND come from the germline V gene (reference sequence). The CDR3 length is 15 residues. CDR3 bases: TGTGCCAGTAGTAGGTTGCGGGGGGAAACCTACGAGCAGTACTTC. Protein product: CASSRLRGETYEQYF.

This clonotype was detected ten times or more. This chain connects TRBV5-1 to TRBJ2-2; 7 nucleotides line up with TRBD2. Per the germline V gene, CDR1 is SGHRS and CDR2 is YFSETQ. This CDR3 spans 16 amino acids. Trimming at V came to 1 base and at J to 2 bases, leaving 5 bases not matched to a gene. The DNA for the CDR3 is TGCGCCAGCAGCTTGCCCTCGGGACTAAACACCGGGGAGCTGTTTTTT. Protein: CASSLPSGLNTGELFF.

This clonotype was seen only a few times. A much larger clone lies one base from this, so it may be a read error. This chain connects TRBV5-4 to TRBJ2-3; the match to TRBD2 covers 13 bases. The CDR3 has 19 amino acids. Germline CDR1 reads SGHNT; CDR2 reads YYREEE (reference sequence). Unmatched junction bases numbered 15, after V lost 5 bases and J lost 3 bases. The CDR3 DNA reads as TGTGCCAGCAGGGCCGGGACTAGCGGGATCCGGACGAAAACAGATACGCAGTATTTT. It translates to CASRAGTSGIRTKTDTQYF. Filled out from reference TRBV5-4 and TRBJ2-3, the complete variable domain reads ETGVTQSPTHLIKTRGQQVTLRCSSQSGHNTVSWYQQALGQGPQFIFQYYREEENGRGNFPPRFSGLQFPNYSSELNVNALELDDSALYLCASRAGTSGIRTKTDTQYFGPGTRLTVL.

This clonotype was counted at least ten times. The chain employs TRBV15 and TRBJ1-2, with D possibly TRBD1 on 6 matching bases. CDR1 and CDR2 (germline): LNHNV, YYDKDF (reference sequence). V was cut by 8 bases and J by 8 bases, with 18 bases left in between. The CDR3 consists of 13 residues. CDR3 sequence reads: CATRRGRTSGYTF. DNA of the CDR3: TGTGCCACCCGACGGGGGCGTACGAGCGGCTACACCTTC.